The T cell receptor (beta chain) described here comes from a study of T-cell memory formation after mild COVID-19. The sample holds one count of this clonotype. As yet, its antigen is unknown. With 6 bases clipped from V and 1 base from J, the junction kept 7 bases outside the gene matches. This CDR3 spans 15 amino acids. Study results and caveats: Contracting CD4+ clones were located mainly in CM and EM, and CD8+ clones in EMRA.

TCRdb reprocessed the 5' RACE reads with MiXCR, giving one entry per CDR3 protein. This sample has approximately 180,000 distinct CDR3 sequences, with 16% found just once. J is TRBJ1-1 and V is TRBV12-3 or TRBV12-4; TRBD1 matches 8 bases. This receptor was taken from an adult woman who had mild COVID-19 (a few samples of this study predate the infection). Cell type and time point are not known. The sample taken for sequencing was PBMCs or a T cell subset sorted from them (not recorded which). The CDR3 here is CASRAPGGGNTEAFF. DNA for the CDR3: TGTGCCAGCAGAGCGCCAGGGGGCGGGAACACTGAAGCTTTCTTT.